This T cell receptor beta chain was recovered during a study of T cell responses to AZD1222 COVID-19 vaccine (dated by TCRdb to the early 2020s). Regarding the complete study: TCR sequencing covered over 230 trial participants: 200 to 210 given two doses of AZD1222 and around 26 given two doses of MenACWY control vaccine. Trial participants were enrolled by age into 18-55, 56-69 and 70-plus year subgroups, with around 140, 26 and 57 TCR-sequenced participants respectively. What the authors observed across the whole study: The vaccine-associated CD4 TCRs covered the entire spike protein, and the dominant responses fell in regions 160-218 and 743-854. In the small 56-69-year group, the increase in depth fell short of significance, most likely because of low power. After two AZD1222 doses, spike-specific TCR breadth and depth were significantly higher than at day 0 and than in MenACWY recipients. Conclusions about previously exposed vaccinees are limited, since just six AZD1222 recipients were seropositive for SARS-CoV-2 at baseline. Because no day 14 peak-response samples were available, the repertoires could be characterized only after the peak T cell response. Nearly half of unique spike-specific TCRs reportedly recognized epitopes outside regions mutated in the B.1.351 and B.1.1.7 variants. Most participants were white British and females outnumbered males, and the authors suggested that clonal diversity may have been underestimated.

The CDR3 regions of human TCRbeta chains were analyzed by immunosequencing. In the original analysis: TCRs in the repertoires were matched against a reference library of SARS-CoV-2-specific TCRs that had been generated with the MIRA antigen-specificity platform. Breadth was defined as the fraction of unique TCRs that were SARS-CoV-2-associated, and depth was defined as the fraction of total T cells that were SARS-CoV-2-associated. Each spike-specific TCR was assigned to its reactive spike region and to a CD4 or CD8 class using the MIRA data. Log10-transformed breadth and depth values were compared by one-way ANOVA with Sidak's multiple comparisons tests. This immuneACCESS table, as held by TCRdb, lists in-frame sequences with V and J called but not all clones. Of the missing ones, under half trace to an unresolved V gene in checked studies; the others have no known cause. The V and J calls and the clone size are those of that table, but D and trimming were determined from the DNA. In all, the sample holds approximately 100,000 clones, and roughly 88% of those were seen once. The leading ten clones occupy 8% of the sample.

After removal of 4 bases from V and 9 bases from J, the junction retains 11 bases not matched to a gene. CDR1 SGHRS and CDR2 YFSETQ are derived from the germline V gene. Taken from cysteine to phenylalanine, the CDR3 has 15 residues. CDR3 DNA only is kept here, 45 bases in frame from base 1. A note on this clone: Its antigen remains undetermined. Per-base quality was not reported, and no clone a single base away is much larger than it.

Read against the paper, the sample's time point label means: about 28 days (+/-7) after the second vaccine dose. Because spike-specific TCR depth and breadth did not differ between the two schedules, AZD1222 recipients who got a second dose at roughly 4 weeks were pooled with those who got a second dose at roughly 12 weeks. Vaccinee samples were obtained from the UK trials COV001 and COV002, which included a single-blind randomized controlled phase 2/3 trial of AZD1222 (ChAdOx1 nCoV-19) in healthy adults. Trial participant PBMC samples were collected at day 0 and day 28 after the second dose for TCRbeta chain sequencing.

The sequence is built from TRBV5-1 and TRBJ1-5, with 9 bases in between that match TRBD1. The sequencing here drew on peripheral blood, taken 28 days after the second AZD1222 dose. The TCR was taken from an adult who received the AZD1222 COVID-19 vaccine. The DNA reads as follows: TGCGCCAGCAGCGGGGGACAGGGAGGGCGAGGGCCCCAGCATTTT. Its coded protein is CASSGGQGGRGPQHF.